This T cell receptor beta chain was documented in a study of vaccination and CD4 T cells after COVID-19. General study findings and limits: Detection of a median about 90% of reactive clones in convalescent patients was confined to the period after vaccination.

As concerns this clonotype: The target antigen is unknown.

The CDR3 sequence is 14 residues long. Between the trimmed V and J ends, which lost 6 bases and 3 bases, there was a span of 14 bases. Specified treatment: roughly nine-day PBMC culture with coronavirus spike peptide pools or control peptides (ViraFEST assay). The Oncomine TCR Beta short-read assay was applied to DNA of cultured CD4+ T cells. MiXCR was run by TCRdb on the PCR reads, yielding one entry per CDR3 protein. This sample carries around 20,000 distinct CDR3 sequences, nearly 50% of them seen once, and the ten largest clones take 4.5% to 7%. This sequence joins TRBV12-3 or TRBV12-4 and TRBJ1-1, with TRBD1 as a possible D gene (5 bases). The sample was CD4+ T cells from blood, cultured in vitro. This TCR was recovered from a human donor who had recovered from COVID-19. The CDR3 spells CASRVGLGYTEAFF. CDR3 DNA: TGTGCCAGCAGGGTGGGGCTAGGGTACACTGAAGCTTTCTTT.